This passage covers 24 T cell receptor beta chains from one sample sequenced in a study of tumor-infiltrating lymphocytes in primary liver carcinoma. Co-extracting RNA and DNA was done with 20-30 mg of unsorted bulk tissue as input. TCR beta cDNA came from 400 to 500 ng total RNA, primed with a constant-region primer. Generation of the TCR beta libraries relied on three nested multiplex PCR rounds using slightly modified ARM-PCR. In the first two PCR rounds, TRBV1-TRBV30 forward primers were paired with a C-beta reverse primer, and each round lasted nine to ten cycles. TCRdb analysed the multiplex PCR reads with MiXCR anew, one entry per CDR3 protein. The sample has about 210,000 distinct CDR3 sequences, approximately 80% seen once. Sample: tumor tissue from primary liver carcinoma. The receptors derive from a man in his forties or fifties with primary liver carcinoma and hepatitis B virus infection.

In regard to this clonotype: A read error may produce the germline difference seen at one junction end. The chain couples TRBV6-1 to TRBJ1-1; D is ambiguous. This CDR3 region has 14 residues. Germline CDR1 MNHNS, CDR2 SASEGT. The CDR3 loop reads CAISESQDNTEAFF. The CDR3, as DNA: TGTGCCATCAGTGAATCTCAGGATAACACTGAAGCTTTCTTT.

Points on this clonotype: Sequence at one end of the junction differs from germline and may be a read error. The genes are TRBV6-2 or TRBV6-3 and TRBJ2-3; 10 bases match TRBD2. The CDR3 is 19 amino acids. Germline V CDR1 and CDR2: MNHEY, SVGEGT. The CDR3: CASSSKLAGTSTSTDMQYF. The CDR3 DNA follows: TGTGCCAGCAGTTCGAAACTAGCGGGGACAAGTACTAGCACAGATATGCAGTATTTT.

The genes are TRBV4-2 and TRBJ2-1; 14 nucleotides agree with TRBD2. This CDR3 region has 16 residues. CDR1 is LGHNA, CDR2 YNFKEQ, per germline. The CDR3 DNA sequence: TGTATCAGCAGCCTGACGACTAGCGGGAGGGACAATGAGCAGTTCTTC. Amino acid sequence: CISSLTTSGRDNEQFF.

Regarding this clonotype: This CDR3 is missing its conserved last phenylalanine or tryptophan, likely due to a read error. The chain uses TRBV29-1 and TRBJ2-3; 7 bases line up with TRBD1. This CDR3 region has 12 residues. Germline CDR1 and CDR2: SQVTM and ANQGSEA. V trimming: 5 bases; J trimming: 8 bases; junction bases outside the gene matches: 7. The CDR3 spells CSVRVKGATQYL. CDR3 nucleotides: TGCAGCGTTCGTGTCAAGGGGGCTACGCAGTATCTT.

In this sample, this clonotype turned up many times. The genes are TRBV29-1 and TRBJ1-1, with D perhaps TRBD1 (5 bases). The ends were cut back, 7 bases at V and 0 bases at J, with 15 bases in the middle. The CDR3 contains 14 residues. Germline CDR1 and CDR2: SQVTM and ANQGSEA. For the CDR3, the DNA is TGCAGCGCCTCCCTGGGGGGGATGAACACTGAAGCTTTCTTT. Translated: CSASLGGMNTEAFF.

Note on this clonotype: One end of the junction does not line up with germline, which may come from a read error. In DNA, the CDR3 is TGTGCCACCAGGCAAAGCGGGAGAGGAAGGAATGAGCAGTTGTTC. This encodes CATRQSGRGRNEQLF. J is TRBJ2-1 and V is TRBV24-1; 8 positions agree with TRBD2. Germline V gene lookup returns CDR1 KGHDR and CDR2 SFDVKD. CDR3 length equals 15 residues.

This clonotype was detected only once. At one end, the junction sequence differs from germline, possibly due to a read error. The CDR3 DNA reads as TGTGTCAGCAGTGAATACGAGCAGAGCTCCTACGAGGAGTACTTC. Residues: CVSSEYEQSSYEEYF. The rearrangement links TRBV6-1 to TRBJ2-7; D is unclear. The CDR3 has 15 amino acids. Per germline, CDR1 MNHNS and CDR2 SASEGT.

To note about this clonotype: The junction departs from the called germline gene at one end, perhaps through a read error. The chain combines TRBV29-1 with TRBJ2-7, with unresolved D. This CDR3 has 11 residues. Germline lookup yields CDR1 SQVTM and CDR2 ANQGSEA. CDR3 loop: CRVGNGDEQYF. In nucleotides, the CDR3 is TGCAGGGTTGGGAATGGGGACGAGCAGTACTTC.

This clonotype appeared a single time. Mismatch with germline at one junction end may stem from a read error. The gene calls are TRBV29-1 and TRBJ2-3, with 9 nucleotides matching TRBD1. The CDR3 consists of 14 residues. Germline V lookup: CDR1 SQVTM, CDR2 ANQGSEA. The CDR3 DNA reads as TGCGGCTTTAGGACAGGGGCTTTCACAGGTACGCGGTATTTT. It codes for CGFRTGAFTGTRYF.

This clonotype was recorded once. The rearrangement joins TRBV6-6 to TRBJ1-2; the D is unclear. Germline V gene lookup returns CDR1 MNHNY and CDR2 SVGAGI (reference sequence). The CDR3 is 16 residues long. Trimming took off 6 bases at V and 10 bases at J, with 27 bases between the two ends. The CDR3 sequence: CASSEGPAGGGYNYTF. The DNA for the CDR3 is TGTGCCAGCAGCGAAGGTCCGGCCGGAGGAGGATATAACTACACCTTC.

Comment on this clonotype: A junction end diverges from the germline sequence, so it may reflect a read error. The chain recombines TRBV29-1 with TRBJ2-1; a weak D match, TRBD2 (6 bases). CDR1 is SQVTM and CDR2 is ANQGSEA in the germline V gene. This CDR3 contains 15 residues. The CDR3: CSVVLAGGFYNEQFF. DNA for the CDR3: TGTAGCGTTGTACTAGCAGGAGGGTTCTACAATGAGCAGTTCTTC.

This clonotype is labeled as medium-sized (0.01 to 0.1%). J is TRBJ2-2 and V is TRBV6-5, with 14 bases matching TRBD2. This CDR3 has 18 amino acids. After removal of 6 bases from V and 8 bases from J, the junction contained 14 bases not matched to a gene. The germline V gene encodes CDR1 MNHEY and CDR2 SVGAGI. CDR3 sequence (DNA): TGTGCCAGCAGATCGATCCTCGGGACTAGCGGGAGAGGTGGGGAGCTGTTTTTT. Translated, it gives CASRSILGTSGRGGELFF.

Of note for this clonotype: Since the CDR3 does not end with the conserved phenylalanine or tryptophan, this likely comes from a read error. The genes are TRBV12-3 or TRBV12-4 and TRBJ2-7; D is unresolved. Trimming took 10 bases from V and 5 from J, leaving 18 bases between them. This CDR3 is 13 amino acids long. CDR3 region: CAIRRAIMDEQYL. The CDR3 DNA is TGTGCCATCAGACGGGCCATCATGGACGAGCAGTACCTC.

As for this clonotype: The junction shows a germline mismatch at one end, possibly a read error. The chain is built from TRBV11-2 and TRBJ2-7; no firm D call. CDR3 size: 14 residues. Germline CDR1 and CDR2: SGHAT and FQNNGV. CDR3 coding DNA: TGTGCGAGCAGCTTAGAGGTCTTATCCTTCGAGCAGTACTTC. Its protein product is CASSLEVLSFEQYF.

Points on this clonotype: An end of the junction differs from the germline gene, which may be a read error. The rearrangement uses TRBV7-9 and TRBJ2-2; D possibly corresponds to TRBD2 (5 bases). The germline CDR1 and CDR2 sequences are SEHNR and FQNEAQ (reference sequence). The CDR3 extends over 12 amino acids. CDR3 sequence reads: CASSLTTGELFF. In DNA, the CDR3 is TGTGCCAGCAGCCTTACGACCGGGGAGTTGTTTTTT. Full variable domain (remainder filled in from reference TRBV7-9 and TRBJ2-2): DTGVSQNPRHKITKRGQNVTFRCDPISEHNRLYWYRQTLGQGPEFLTYFQNEAQLEKSRLLSDRFSAERPKGSFSTLEIQRTEQGDSAMYLCASSLTTGELFFGEGSRLTVL.

Comment on this clonotype: This may come from a read error, since a much larger clone is one base off. The chain couples TRBV28 to TRBJ2-7, with 8 bases that match TRBD2. The CDR3 contains 15 residues. The junction had 18 bases not matched to a gene; V was cut back by 7 bases and J by 10 bases. Germline V lookup: CDR1 MDHEN, CDR2 SYDVKM. CDR3 residues: CASTRGGRVILDQYF. DNA for the CDR3: TGTGCCAGCACCCGGGGGGGGCGGGTCATCCTCGACCAGTACTTC.

A remark on this clonotype: One end of the junction fails to match germline, which may point to a read error. J is TRBJ2-7 and V is TRBV6-1; TRBD2 matches 9 bases. CDR1 and CDR2 from the germline V gene are MNHNS and SASEGT. This CDR3 is 16 amino acids long. CDR3 protein: CASSTIPGLAPYDQYF. CDR3 DNA sequence: TGTGCTAGCAGTACCATACCGGGACTAGCTCCCTACGATCAGTACTTC.

This clonotype has just a few counts. This chain uses TRBV24-1 with TRBJ1-2, with D maybe TRBD1 (6 bases). Between the trimmed V and J ends, which lost 0 bases and 4 bases, there was a span of 14 bases. Germline CDR1 is KGHDR and CDR2 is SFDVKD. The CDR3 runs to 16 residues. In nucleotides, the CDR3 is TGTGCCACCAGTGATTTGAAGGACAGACCGTTCTATGGCTACACCTTC. Its protein is CATSDLKDRPFYGYTF.

About this clonotype: At one of its ends the junction is not consistent with the germline gene, which may arise from a read error. The chain joins TRBV6-5 to TRBJ1-4; D perhaps matches TRBD1 (6 bases). The CDR3 sequence is 16 residues long. Germline CDR1 is MNHEY and CDR2 is SVGAGI. CDR3 sequence: CASNFTGLATNEKLFF. The DNA of the CDR3 is TGTGCCAGCAACTTTACAGGGCTTGCAACTAATGAAAAATTGTTTTTT.

This clonotype came up once. A junction end diverges from the germline sequence, so it may reflect a read error. The CDR3 protein is CASRRTGIALNTETFF. CDR3 nucleotide sequence: TGTGCCAGCAGGAGAACGGGGATAGCATTGAACACTGAAACTTTCTTT. The rearrangement links TRBV28 to TRBJ1-1, with unresolved D. CDR3 size: 16 residues. In germline, CDR1 is MDHEN, CDR2 SYDVKM.

As regards this clonotype: One base away lies a much larger clone, so this may be a sequencing read error. The CDR3 sequence: CAWSGQDRPYYGYIF. The CDR3 nucleotides are TGTGCCTGGAGTGGACAGGACAGGCCCTACTATGGCTACATCTTC. This chain links TRBV30 with TRBJ1-2; 7 bases map to TRBD1. This CDR3 contains 15 residues. Per the germline V gene, CDR1 is GTSNPN and CDR2 is SVGIG (reference sequence).

This clonotype has ten or more counts. The chain carries TRBV5-5 and TRBJ2-3; TRBD1 agrees at 8 bases. The germline CDR1 and CDR2 sequences are SGHKS and YYEKEE (reference sequence). The CDR3 loop spans 17 amino acids. The J segment lost 1 base and the V segment lost 1 base, leaving 8 bases of the junction unmatched. Written as DNA, the CDR3 is TGTGCCAGCAGCTTGCTTCAGGGGGCGGTACGCACAGATACGCAGTATTTT. Encoded protein: CASSLLQGAVRTDTQYF.

On this clonotype itself: An end of the junction does not agree with germline; a read error may underlie this. This chain uses TRBV7-9 with TRBJ1-2; 11 nucleotides align to TRBD1. CDR1 and CDR2 (germline): SEHNR, FQNEAQ (reference sequence). The CDR3 runs 14 residues. CDR3 protein: CAIGWDRGFHGYTF. In DNA, the CDR3 is TGTGCCATCGGATGGGACAGGGGGTTTCATGGATACACCTTC.

The chain carries TRBV7-9 and TRBJ2-7; 7 bases map to TRBD1. Germline-derived CDR1 and CDR2 are SEHNR and FQNEAQ (reference sequence). This CDR3 has 17 residues. The trim removed 2 bases at V and 2 bases at J, leaving 12 bases unmatched. The CDR3: CASSLHHLMGQPYEQYF. The CDR3 nucleotides are TGTGCCAGCAGCTTACACCACTTAATGGGACAGCCCTACGAGCAGTACTTC.